These 26 T cell receptor beta chains came from one sample sequenced in a study of T-cell memory formation after mild COVID-19. MiXCR was run by TCRdb on the 5' RACE reads, yielding one entry per CDR3 protein. This sample yields about 150,000 distinct CDR3 sequences, of which about a fifth are seen a single time; around 2.4% belongs to the top ten. Source material: PBMCs or a T cell subset sorted from them (not recorded which). The receptors here all came from an adult woman who had mild COVID-19 (a few samples of this study predate the infection). Cell type and time point are not known.

This chain connects TRBV20-1 to TRBJ1-1; TRBD1 agrees at 7 bases. There are 14 residues in the CDR3. V lost 6 bases and J lost 6; bases outside the gene matches: 13. Per germline, CDR1 DFQATT and CDR2 SNEGSKA (reference sequence). The CDR3 nucleotides are TGCAGTGCAATAGTACCGACAGGGACTCCTGAAGCTTTCTTT. Amino acid sequence: CSAIVPTGTPEAFF.

V usage is TRBV18 and J usage is TRBJ2-7; 9 bases align to TRBD1. The CDR3 has 15 amino acids. Germline trimming cut 3 bases from V and 4 bases from J; bases unmatched to any gene: 7. CDR1 is KGHSH and CDR2 is LQKENI in the germline V gene. Here the CDR3 DNA reads TGTGCCAGCTCACCGGACAGGGGTTATCAGTACGAGCAGTACTTC. This codes for CASSPDRGYQYEQYF.

This clonotype has only a few counts. The V gene is TRBV18, the J gene TRBJ2-7; D remains unclear. The CDR3 has 14 residues. Germline CDR1 reads KGHSH; CDR2 reads LQKENI. V lost 2 bases and J lost 2, with 10 bases in between. The CDR3 region is CASSPDRQTYEQYF. The CDR3 region has the DNA TGTGCCAGCTCACCAGATCGACAAACCTACGAGCAGTACTTC.

The J gene is TRBJ1-1, the V gene TRBV4-1; no reliable D call. The CDR3 contains 14 residues. V was shortened by 1 base and J by 4 bases, with 10 bases between the two germline ends. CDR1 is MGHRA, CDR2 YSYEKL, per germline. CDR3 amino acids: CASSQGPETTEAFF. CDR3 nucleotides: TGCGCCAGCAGCCAAGGCCCCGAGACCACTGAAGCTTTCTTT.

This clonotype occurred many times. This chain joins TRBV4-2 and TRBJ2-3; tentative D call: TRBD1 (5 bases). CDR1 LGHNA and CDR2 YNFKEQ come from the germline V gene. The CDR3 runs 15 residues. Trimming removed 1 base from V and 0 bases from J, with 8 bases in between. The CDR3 sequence: CASSQAGYSTDTQYF. The CDR3 coding sequence is TGTGCCAGCAGCCAAGCAGGGTATAGCACAGATACGCAGTATTTT.

This clonotype was seen repeatedly, ten times or more. The chain carries TRBV7-6 and TRBJ2-3, with 9 nucleotides matching TRBD2. The V gene end was trimmed by 1 base and the J gene end by 0 bases; junction bases not matched to a gene: 5. The CDR3 is 17 amino acids. CDR1 is SGHVS, CDR2 FNYEAQ, per germline. The CDR3 bases are TGTGCCAGCAGCTTAGGGCTAGCGGGGTCAAGCACAGATACGCAGTATTTT. This codes for CASSLGLAGSSTDTQYF.

The J gene is TRBJ1-2, the V gene TRBV15; 8 nucleotides line up with TRBD1. Germline CDR1 and CDR2: LNHNV and YYDKDF (reference sequence). CDR3 size: 15 residues. V lost 0 bases to trimming and J lost 5 bases; unmatched junction nucleotides: 5. CDR3 sequence reads: CATSRDRGTGYGYTF. DNA for the CDR3: TGTGCCACCAGCAGAGATCGTGGGACAGGATATGGCTACACCTTC. Together with reference TRBV15 and TRBJ1-2, the CDR3 gives the full variable domain: DAMVIQNPRYQVTQFGKPVTLSCSQTLNHNVMYWYQQKSSQAPKLLFHYYDKDFNNEADTPDNFQSRRPNTSFCFLDIRSPGLGDTAMYLCATSRDRGTGYGYTFGSGTRLTVV.

The chain recombines TRBV2 with TRBJ1-2; tentative D call: TRBD1 (5 bases). The CDR3 length is 12 residues. The germline V gene encodes CDR1 SNHLY and CDR2 FYNNEI. The V gene lost 6 bases and the J gene lost 2 bases, with 7 bases spanning the gap. The CDR3 protein is CASSRENYGYTF. The CDR3 DNA reads as TGTGCCAGCAGCAGGGAGAACTATGGCTACACCTTC.

This clonotype was seen just once. V gene TRBV5-1 combines with J gene TRBJ2-1, with a weak D call TRBD2 (6 bases). Looked up from germline, CDR1 is SGHRS and CDR2 is YFSETQ. This CDR3 region has 17 residues. V was clipped by 2 bases and J by 3 bases, with 18 bases between them. This CDR3 is CASSFVAVPSRYNEQFF. Here the CDR3 DNA reads TGCGCCAGCAGCTTTGTAGCGGTCCCCTCCCGCTACAATGAGCAGTTCTTC.

The genes are TRBV15 and TRBJ2-7; 8 positions agree with TRBD1. This CDR3 region has 15 residues. Per germline, CDR1 LNHNV and CDR2 YYDKDF (reference sequence). V shed 1 base, J shed 4 bases, and the junction held 6 bases outside the gene matches. DNA of the CDR3: TGTGCCACCAGCAGAGGCCAGGACAGGGCATACGAGCAGTACTTC. Translating gives CATSRGQDRAYEQYF. Full variable domain (remainder filled in from reference TRBV15 and TRBJ2-7): DAMVIQNPRYQVTQFGKPVTLSCSQTLNHNVMYWYQQKSSQAPKLLFHYYDKDFNNEADTPDNFQSRRPNTSFCFLDIRSPGLGDTAMYLCATSRGQDRAYEQYFGPGTRLTVT.

This clonotype was detected many times. This sequence joins TRBV25-1 and TRBJ2-1; the D gene is possibly TRBD2 (5 bases). CDR1 is MGHDK, CDR2 SYGVNS, per germline. The CDR3 runs 14 residues. Trimming removed 5 bases at V and 7 bases at J, with 15 bases between. CDR3: CASSQGYSGNEQFF. The CDR3, as DNA: TGTGCCAGCAGTCAAGGATACAGCGGTAATGAGCAGTTCTTC. The full variable domain, completed using reference TRBV25-1 and TRBJ2-1, is EADIYQTPRYLVIGTGKKITLECSQTMGHDKMYWYQQDPGMELHLIHYSYGVNSTEKGDLSSESTVSRIRTEHFPLTLESARPSHTSQYLCASSQGYSGNEQFFGPGTRLTVL.

The chain uses TRBV20-1 and TRBJ2-5; 13 nucleotides match TRBD2. Germline V lookup: CDR1 DFQATT, CDR2 SNEGSKA (reference sequence). CDR3 size: 16 residues. V was pared by 6 bases and J by 2 bases, with 9 bases of the junction left unmatched. This CDR3 is CSATGTSGDQQETQYF. DNA of the CDR3: TGCAGTGCAACCGGGACTAGCGGGGACCAACAAGAGACCCAGTACTTC.

This clonotype was counted a few times. The J gene is TRBJ2-3, the V gene TRBV7-2; no firm D call. Per the germline V gene, CDR1 is SGHTA and CDR2 is FQGNSA. The CDR3 runs 16 residues. V dropped 4 bases and J dropped 1 base, with 15 bases sitting between them. The CDR3 DNA follows: TGTGCCAGCAGCTCATTCCGGGTCTCGGGCACAGATACGCAGTATTTT. This gives the protein CASSSFRVSGTDTQYF.

The genes are TRBV12-3 or TRBV12-4 and TRBJ1-2; the match to TRBD1 covers 9 bases. The V segment lost 5 bases and the J segment 8 bases; nucleotides outside the gene matches: 6. The CDR3 is 13 amino acids. CDR3 amino acids: CASSIQGAGGYTF. The CDR3, as DNA: TGTGCCAGCAGTATACAGGGGGCCGGCGGCTACACCTTC.

In this sample, this clonotype turned up many times. This CDR3 reads CASSPGTENSPLHF. The CDR3, as DNA: TGTGCCAGCTCACCCGGGACAGAGAATTCACCCCTCCACTTT. V usage is TRBV18 and J usage is TRBJ1-6; 7 bases are shared with TRBD1. V shed 3 bases, J shed 7 bases, and the junction held 3 bases outside the gene matches. The CDR3 extends over 14 amino acids. In germline, CDR1 is KGHSH, CDR2 LQKENI.

This chain connects TRBV11-1 to TRBJ1-2, with unresolved D. This CDR3 contains 14 residues. The V end was cut by 1 base, the J end by 0 bases, with 6 bases between. Germline CDR1 is SGHAT and CDR2 is FQDESV (reference sequence). This chain's CDR3 is CASSLGPANYGYTF. The DNA of the CDR3 is TGTGCCAGCAGCTTAGGCCCAGCTAACTATGGCTACACCTTC.

This clonotype was seen ten or more times. The gene calls are TRBV9 and TRBJ2-7; 8 nucleotides agree with TRBD1. The CDR3 is 14 residues long. CDR1 is SGDLS, CDR2 YYNGEE, per germline. With V trimmed by 5 bases and J by 3 bases, 7 bases remained unmatched. The CDR3 spells CASSRQGLVYEQYF. The CDR3 DNA sequence: TGTGCCAGCAGTAGACAGGGGCTAGTCTACGAGCAGTACTTC.

DNA of the CDR3: TGTGCCAGCAGCTTATCCACTGAAGCTTTCTTT. This translates into CASSLSTEAFF. The chain recombines TRBV5-6 with TRBJ1-1, with D hard to call. This CDR3 has 11 amino acids. Trimming shortened V by 2 bases and J by 4 bases, and 3 bases separated the two germline ends. Per germline, CDR1 SGHDT and CDR2 YYEEEE.

V gene TRBV12-3 or TRBV12-4 combines with J gene TRBJ1-5; tentative D call: TRBD1 (5 bases). This CDR3 spans 15 amino acids. Trimming left V 5 bases short and J 1 base short, with 12 bases between. In DNA, the CDR3 is TGTGCCAGCAGTAGGGACGGAAAAAGCAATCAGCCCCAGCATTTT. It codes for CASSRDGKSNQPQHF.

This clonotype has ten or more counts. The chain joins TRBV24-1 to TRBJ2-5, with 7 bases matching TRBD2. Germline CDR1 reads KGHDR; CDR2 reads SFDVKD. Losses at the gene ends were 3 bases for V and 5 bases for J; bases not matched to a gene: 2. This CDR3 is 13 amino acids long. The CDR3 protein is CATSDPAGETQYF. CDR3 coding DNA: TGTGCCACCAGTGATCCAGCGGGGGAGACCCAGTACTTC.

This clonotype was seen a handful of times. This sequence joins TRBV5-6 and TRBJ2-7; 11 bases are shared with TRBD1. The CDR3 contains 15 residues. V shed 7 bases, J shed 5 bases, and the junction held 11 bases outside the gene matches. Germline V CDR1 and CDR2: SGHDT, YYEEEE. In DNA form, the CDR3 reads TGTGCCAGCGGACTCTTTCGGGACAGGGGGAACGAGCAGTACTTC. Protein: CASGLFRDRGNEQYF.

This clonotype was picked up a small number of times. The V and J genes are TRBV7-9 and TRBJ2-3; the D is unclear. The CDR3 runs 15 residues. Looked up from germline, CDR1 is SEHNR and CDR2 is FQNEAQ (reference sequence). Deletions cut 5 bases from V and 3 bases from J, with 15 bases between. This CDR3 reads CASSPGPSRTDTQYF. The CDR3 bases are TGTGCCAGCAGCCCCGGACCCTCGAGGACAGATACGCAGTATTTT.

V and J are TRBV5-1 and TRBJ2-7; D is perhaps TRBD2 (6 bases). Trimming shortened V by 4 bases and J by 2 bases, and 13 bases separated the two germline ends. The CDR3 is 14 residues long. Germline CDR1 and CDR2: SGHRS and YFSETQ. The CDR3 DNA sequence: TGCGCCAGCAGCATGGGACTTCCCCCCTACGAGCAGTACTTC. Protein sequence: CASSMGLPPYEQYF.

The chain recombines TRBV7-7 with TRBJ2-5, with 10 bases matching TRBD1. In germline, CDR1 is SSHAT, CDR2 FNYEAQ (reference sequence). Unmatched junction bases numbered 4, after V lost 5 bases and J lost 4 bases. The CDR3 contains 14 residues. The CDR3 here is CASSPTGGGETQYF. The CDR3 coding sequence is TGTGCCAGCAGCCCGACAGGGGGCGGAGAGACCCAGTACTTC.

This chain uses TRBV9 with TRBJ2-2; 8 bases fit TRBD1. The V gene's germline CDR1 is SGDLS and CDR2 YYNGEE. J lost 4 bases, V lost 0 bases, and 2 bases had no gene match. The CDR3 is made up of 15 amino acids. The DNA for the CDR3 is TGTGCCAGCAGCGTAGCACAGGGGGGCACCGGGGAGCTGTTTTTT. Its protein product is CASSVAQGGTGELFF.

The chain couples TRBV5-1 to TRBJ1-2; D gene unclear. Trimming removed 4 bases from V and 3 bases from J, with 7 bases in between. The CDR3 runs 12 residues. Germline V lookup: CDR1 SGHRS, CDR2 YFSETQ. CDR3 sequence reads: CASSPPYYGYTF. Here the CDR3 DNA reads TGCGCCAGCAGCCCCCCATACTATGGCTACACCTTC.